This TCR beta chain was captured by sequencing in a study of T cells in Graves' hyperthyroidism and ophthalmopathy. Overall study results and limits: Blood held most thyroid clonotypes expanded above 0.001 frequency.

The CDR3 regions of TCR beta were amplified from RNA transcripts. HTBI primers were employed in a first-round RT-PCR of the TCR CDR3. TCRdb fed the multiplex PCR reads into MiXCR, producing one record per CDR3 protein. Found here are over 400,000 distinct CDR3 sequences, approximately 14% of them singletons; the top ten hold approximately 13%. This clonotype was observed a handful of times. What it binds is unknown. Diagnoses used clinical symptoms, serum thyroxine and TRAb, thyroid ultrasound and orbital computed tomography. The TCR sequence derives from a man younger than 35 with Graves' ophthalmopathy. What was sequenced was blood.

In nucleotides, the CDR3 is TGTGCCATCAGTGACCAAACAGGGGTGGATTCACCCCTCCACTTT. Its protein product is CAISDQTGVDSPLHF. V usage is TRBV10-3 and J usage is TRBJ1-6, with TRBD1 matching over 7 bases. The V gene end was trimmed by 3 bases and the J gene end by 8 bases; junction bases not matched to a gene: 7. The CDR3 consists of 15 residues. Germline V CDR1 and CDR2: ENHRY, SYGVKD.